The clone carrying this T cell receptor beta chain came up many times. Its cognate antigen is unknown. The sequence runs out 3 residues before the end of the CDR3; the remainder is reconstructed from the germline J gene. Sequenced by immunoSEQ multiplex PCR; TCRdb stores in-frame clones only, minus some. The sample counts 30,000 to 40,000 clones, none seen once; the ten largest own around 3.1%. Most patients and controls had Caucasian heritage. The entry originates in a study of T cell clonality in common variable immunodeficiency. Study conclusions and caveats: Compared with healthy controls, CVID subjects showed increased TCRbeta clonality, mostly in about a third. What drives increased CVID clonality needs T cell subpopulation sequencing.

This CDR3 is 13 amino acids long. V lost 7 bases and J lost 4, with 11 bases in between. Germline values: CDR1 SGHKS, CDR2 YYEKEE (reference sequence). The chain employs TRBV5-5 and TRBJ1-4, with a tentative D call TRBD1 (5 bases). The clonotype comes from a person between 18 and 75 years old in good health. Material for sequencing was peripheral blood mononuclear cells. The CDR3 bases that were read are TGTGCCAGCGGCAGGGCCATTAATGAAAAA. Amino acid sequence: CASGRAINEK. The whole CDR3 reads CASGRAINEKLFF.